The 14 T cell receptor beta chains in this list originate from one sample, sequenced in a study of blood T cell repertoires in COVID-19. The protocol was immunoSEQ multiplex PCR, while the TCRdb copy is restricted to in-frame clones and leaves out a portion. The sample contains fewer than 450,000 clones, about 87% of which appear only once. The specimen sequenced was peripheral blood. These receptors all come from a woman aged 50 to 60 with COVID-19, enrolled during active disease.

The genes are TRBV7-2 and TRBJ2-1; TRBD2 matches 11 bases. The CDR3 extends over 15 amino acids. The germline CDR1 and CDR2 sequences are SGHTA and FQGNSA. J lost 10 bases, V lost 5 bases, and 10 bases had no gene match. CDR3 region: CASSPLLAGGGEQFF. The CDR3 DNA is TGTGCCAGCAGCCCCCTGCTAGCGGGGGGAGGGGAGCAGTTCTTC.

The CDR3 protein is CAWSAQGGQPQHF. As DNA, the CDR3 is TGTGCCTGGAGCGCCCAGGGTGGTCAGCCCCAGCATTTT. The gene calls are TRBV30 and TRBJ1-5, with a weak D call TRBD1 (5 bases). The CDR3 totals 13 residues. Germline V lookup: CDR1 GTSNPN, CDR2 SVGIG (reference sequence). Trimming pared 3 bases from V and 6 bases from J, leaving 12 bases between.

The V gene is TRBV6-6, the J gene TRBJ2-1, with TRBD2 identical over 9 bases. V gave up 6 bases and J gave up 10 bases; unmatched junction bases: 13. In germline, CDR1 is MNHNY, CDR2 SVGAGI (reference sequence). This CDR3 region has 15 residues. CDR3 nucleotides: TGTGCCAGCAGAGTAGCGGGGGACTCCCCCCGCGAGCAGTTCTTC. Its protein is CASRVAGDSPREQFF.

The chain is built from TRBV7-2 and TRBJ2-7, with 8 bases aligning to TRBD1. The junction had 9 bases not matched to a gene; V was cut back by 5 bases and J by 0 bases. This CDR3 spans 16 amino acids. Germline-derived CDR1 and CDR2 are SGHTA and FQGNSA. The CDR3 reads CASSPRTGRSSYEQYF. CDR3 DNA: TGTGCCAGCAGCCCTCGGACAGGGAGAAGCTCCTACGAGCAGTACTTC.

The V call is TRBV24-1, the J call TRBJ2-7; 7 nucleotides line up with TRBD1. The J segment lost 4 bases and the V segment lost 3 bases, leaving 8 bases of the junction unmatched. Germline V gives CDR1 KGHDR, CDR2 SFDVKD. The CDR3 has 15 amino acids. The CDR3 loop is CATSDPGTAGYEQYF. CDR3 bases: TGTGCCACCAGTGATCCCGGGACAGCCGGATACGAGCAGTACTTC.

About this clone: One junction end disagrees with the germline gene, perhaps due to a read error. This chain joins TRBV19 and TRBJ2-7, with no clear D. The CDR3 is 13 residues long. Germline CDR1 and CDR2: LNHDA and SQIVND (reference sequence). The CDR3 here is CATSQAPSHEQYF. In nucleotides, the CDR3 is TGTGCCACCTCCCAGGCCCCCTCCCACGAGCAGTACTTC.

This clone showed up just a few times. The rearrangement uses TRBV5-6 and TRBJ1-1; the D is unclear. The CDR3 loop spans 13 amino acids. Trimming pared 2 bases from V and 4 bases from J, leaving 9 bases between. Germline loops: CDR1 SGHDT, CDR2 YYEEEE. The CDR3 sequence: CASSFGEFTEAFF. The CDR3 bases are TGTGCCAGCAGCTTCGGGGAATTCACTGAAGCTTTCTTT. The whole variable domain, filled in from reference TRBV5-6 and TRBJ1-1, reads DAGVTQSPTHLIKTRGQQVTLRCSPKSGHDTVSWYQQALGQGPQFIFQYYEEEERQRGNFPDRFSGHQFPNYSSELNVNALLLGDSALYLCASSFGEFTEAFFGQGTRLTVV.

The chain is built from TRBV5-1 and TRBJ2-3; D is uncertain. Germline CDR1 is SGHRS and CDR2 is YFSETQ. Deletions cut 7 bases from V and 1 base from J, with 13 bases between. The CDR3 spans 14 residues. Here the CDR3 DNA reads TGCGCCAGCTCCCTAGGCTCTGGCACAGATACGCAGTATTTT. Its translation is CASSLGSGTDTQYF.

The genes are TRBV27 and TRBJ2-7; TRBD1 is a possible D gene (6 bases). The germline V gene has CDR1 MNHEY and CDR2 SMNVEV (reference sequence). Trimming shortened V by 4 bases and J by 1 base, and 17 bases separated the two germline ends. The length of the CDR3 is 16 residues. DNA for the CDR3: TGTGCCAGCAGTTCCGGTAGGGGGATGGAGTCCTACGAGCAGTACTTC. Residues: CASSSGRGMESYEQYF.

In this sample, this clone turned up once. The CDR3 DNA is TGTGCCAGCAGCTTGGGAGCAACCGGGGAGCTGTTTTTT. It encodes CASSLGATGELFF. The rearrangement joins TRBV5-6 to TRBJ2-2, with D unclear. This CDR3 has 13 amino acids. V lost 0 bases to trimming and J lost 5 bases, with 5 bases between them. Germline V gene sequence: CDR1 SGHDT, CDR2 YYEEEE.

A remark on this clone: The junction and the germline gene differ at one end; a read error may be behind it. J is TRBJ1-1 and V is TRBV7-9; maybe TRBD1 (5 bases). The CDR3 spans 14 residues. The V gene's germline CDR1 is SEHNR and CDR2 FQNEAQ (reference sequence). CDR3 sequence reads: CASTLEGQVAGAFF. The CDR3 DNA reads as TGTGCCAGCACCTTAGAGGGGCAGGTCGCAGGAGCTTTCTTT.

The CDR3 bases are TGTGCCAGCAGCCAAGAGAGAGGGGGGGGCAGCGATGAGCAGTTCTTC. Protein product: CASSQERGGGSDEQFF. The chain uses TRBV3-1 (or the pseudogene TRBV3-2) and TRBJ2-1; D may be TRBD2 (7 bases). CDR3 length: 16 residues. V was shortened by 0 bases and J by 8 bases, with 17 bases between the two germline ends. In germline, CDR1 is LGHDT, CDR2 YNNKEL (reference sequence).

This clone has a single count. V usage is TRBV10-3 and J usage is TRBJ2-7; TRBD1 matches 8 bases. Germline CDR1 and CDR2: ENHRY and SYGVKD. CDR3 size: 13 residues. After removal of 6 bases from V and 3 bases from J, the junction contained 4 bases not matched to a gene. For the CDR3, the DNA is TGTGCCATCAGGACAGGGGATAACTACGAGCAGTACTTC. Translated, it gives CAIRTGDNYEQYF.

CDR3 protein: CATSRGQGASGANVLTF. CDR3 DNA sequence: TGTGCCACCAGCAGAGGACAGGGGGCCTCTGGGGCCAACGTCCTGACTTTC. This chain uses TRBV15 with TRBJ2-6, with 10 bases matching TRBD1. The V segment lost 1 base and the J segment 0 bases; nucleotides outside the gene matches: 0. The CDR3 has 17 amino acids. Germline values: CDR1 LNHNV, CDR2 YYDKDF (reference sequence).